A single sample gave rise to the 16 T cell receptor beta chains below, sequenced in a study of identical twins (dated by TCRdb to the mid-2010s). The library was produced with 5' RACE. Data came from an Illumina HiSeq 2000. TCRdb redid the processing of the public reads, applying fastp at Q25 and MiXCR, and retained in-frame beta chains. Rows with a matching CDR3 protein are joined into one entry that keeps the most common DNA and genes. This sample holds fewer than 500,000 distinct CDR3 sequences; roughly 13% were observed only once. Of the sample, approximately 0.98% falls within the top ten clones. This sample also belongs to another study, concerning yellow fever vaccine responses in identical twins.

Sample: CD4+ T cells sorted from blood. The source of these receptors is a woman aged 18-29 years in good health.

This clonotype was counted at least ten times. The CDR3 loop is CASSLKDSLNYGYTF. CDR3 DNA: TGCGCCAGCAGTCTCAAGGACAGCCTGAACTATGGCTACACCTTC. The chain is built from TRBV5-1 and TRBJ1-2; tentative D call: TRBD1 (6 bases). V was pared by 5 bases and J by 2 bases, with 16 bases between. The CDR3 covers 15 residues. Looked up from germline, CDR1 is SGHRS and CDR2 is YFSETQ.

This chain links TRBV6-1 with TRBJ2-1, with TRBD1 matching 7 bases. The CDR3 contains 13 residues. CDR1 is MNHNS, CDR2 SASEGT, per germline. The ends lost 5 bases at V and 8 bases at J; junction bases unmatched: 6. CDR3 sequence: CASSTDRVHEQFF. The CDR3 bases are TGTGCCAGCAGTACAGACAGGGTCCATGAGCAGTTCTTC.

This clonotype was recorded a few times. The chain joins TRBV25-1 to TRBJ2-7, with 8 bases aligning to TRBD2. J lost 2 bases, V lost 9 bases, and 18 bases had no gene match. The CDR3 runs to 17 residues. Germline V gene data show CDR1 as MGHDK and CDR2 as SYGVNS. CDR3 nucleotide sequence: TGTGCCAGTCCACCCCCGAGGGTAGCGGGAAGAACCTACGAGCAGTACTTC. As protein: CASPPPRVAGRTYEQYF.

The chain has TRBV7-2 and TRBJ2-1; 10 nucleotides agree with TRBD2. After removal of 6 bases from V and 4 bases from J, the junction contained 9 bases not matched to a gene. The germline V gene has CDR1 SGHTA and CDR2 FQGNSA. The CDR3 contains 16 residues. Written as DNA, the CDR3 is TGTGCCAGCAGTCAAAGGGGACTAGCGAATTACAATGAGCAGTTCTTC. Translated: CASSQRGLANYNEQFF.

The chain recombines TRBV3-1 with TRBJ2-1; D unresolved. The CDR3 contains 12 residues. CDR1 and CDR2 from the germline V gene are LGHDT and YNNKEL (reference sequence). With 4 bases removed from V and 12 bases from J, the gap between germline ends came to 13 bases. The CDR3 nucleotides read TGTGCCAGCAGCCCACGACGTTACGGGCAGTTCTTC. Translating it yields CASSPRRYGQFF.

This clonotype was seen a handful of times. CDR3 in DNA: TGTGCCAGCAGCCAAGGGGTGCGGGCAAAAGAGACCCAGTACTTC. This gives the protein CASSQGVRAKETQYF. The chain couples TRBV14 to TRBJ2-5, with D tentatively TRBD2 (5 bases). The ends were cut back, 1 base at V and 3 bases at J, with 12 bases in the middle. The CDR3 loop spans 15 amino acids. CDR1 and CDR2 from the germline V gene are SGHDN and FVKESK.

About this clonotype itself: A much more abundant neighbour one base away suggests this may be a read error. This chain links TRBV7-2 with TRBJ2-7; D possibly corresponds to TRBD2 (5 bases). Germline V lookup: CDR1 SGHTA, CDR2 FQGNSA. This CDR3 has 13 residues. Between the trimmed V and J ends, which lost 1 base and 4 bases, there was a span of 8 bases. The chain's CDR3 is CASSLEREYEQYF. CDR3 sequence (DNA): TGTGCCAGCAGCTTAGAAAGGGAGTACGAGCAGTACTTC. Full variable domain (remainder filled in from reference TRBV7-2 and TRBJ2-7): GAGVSQSPSNKVTEKGKDVELRCDPISGHTALYWYRQSLGQGLEFLIYFQGNSAPDKSGLPSDRFSAERTGGSVSTLTIQRTQQEDSAVYLCASSLEREYEQYFGPGTRLTVT.

This clonotype has a count of ten or more. The chain employs TRBV12-3 or TRBV12-4 and TRBJ2-5; 7 bases fit TRBD1. The V segment lost 1 base and the J segment 2 bases; nucleotides outside the gene matches: 7. This CDR3 contains 16 residues. The DNA for the CDR3 is TGTGCCAGCAGTTTAGGTGGGACAGCTACACAAGAGACCCAGTACTTC. Amino acid sequence: CASSLGGTATQETQYF.

This clonotype was seen only a few times. The chain uses TRBV4-1 and TRBJ2-5, with TRBD1 matching 9 bases. The CDR3 is 15 residues long. Trimming cost V 5 bases and J 5 bases; bases outside gene matches: 9. Germline CDR1 MGHRA, CDR2 YSYEKL. CDR3 coding DNA: TGCGCCAGCAGCTCAACAGGGGGCTTGTGGGAGACCCAGTACTTC. Protein product: CASSSTGGLWETQYF.

This clonotype appeared once. The CDR3 nucleotides are TGTGCCAGCAGCAAAGAGGCGGGATCCACCCCCACAGATACGCAGTATTTT. Translated: CASSKEAGSTPTDTQYF. The chain has TRBV21-1 and TRBJ2-3; TRBD2, the table's D call, was not compared with the DNA. TRBV21-1 is listed as a pseudogene. The CDR3 consists of 17 residues.

The CDR3 nucleotides are TGTGCCAGCACCCCCCAAGCCCTAAACACTGAAGCTTTCTTT. Residues: CASTPQALNTEAFF. The rearrangement links TRBV7-9 to TRBJ1-1; D is unresolved. There are 14 residues in the CDR3. Trimming stripped 7 bases from V and 2 bases from J, with 14 bases between. CDR1 and CDR2 from the germline V gene are SEHNR and FQNEAQ (reference sequence). Complete variable domain (other parts from reference TRBV7-9 and TRBJ1-1): DTGVSQNPRHKITKRGQNVTFRCDPISEHNRLYWYRQTLGQGPEFLTYFQNEAQLEKSRLLSDRFSAERPKGSFSTLEIQRTEQGDSAMYLCASTPQALNTEAFFGQGTRLTVV.

There are many counts of this clonotype. At one boundary the junction diverges from the germline segment, which might be a read error. The gene calls are TRBV7-7 and TRBJ2-2; D not resolved. CDR3 length: 13 amino acids. CDR1 and CDR2 from the germline V gene are SSHAT and FNYEAQ (reference sequence). CDR3: CASSLEPSGELFF. CDR3 DNA sequence: TGTGCTAGCAGCTTAGAACCATCCGGGGAGCTGTTTTTT.

This clonotype was seen more than once but under ten times. The chain employs TRBV12-3 or TRBV12-4 and TRBJ1-2, with D maybe TRBD1 (5 bases). This CDR3 is built from 15 residues. V shed 3 bases and J shed 4 bases, with 15 bases lying between them. The CDR3 DNA sequence: TGTGCCAGCAGTTTGGTTAGAGGGGCAACCTATGGCTACACCTTC. Translation gives CASSLVRGATYGYTF.

This clonotype has a count of ten or more. The chain uses TRBV27 and TRBJ2-3; 10 bases are shared with TRBD2. The germline V gene has CDR1 MNHEY and CDR2 SMNVEV (reference sequence). The CDR3 covers 16 residues. Trimming at V came to 9 bases and at J to 5 bases, leaving 14 bases not matched to a gene. The CDR3, as DNA: TGTGCCAGGGAGCATACGGGGGCTAGCGGGGGAGATACGCAGTATTTT. This encodes CAREHTGASGGDTQYF.

The V gene is TRBV28, the J gene TRBJ1-2, with 8 bases fitting TRBD1. V lost 5 bases and J lost 6; bases outside the gene matches: 14. The CDR3 has 16 residues. The V gene's germline CDR1 is MDHEN and CDR2 SYDVKM. The CDR3 here is CASSIYPQGARNGYTF. The CDR3 DNA sequence: TGTGCCAGCAGTATATACCCTCAGGGGGCTAGGAATGGCTACACCTTC.

Ten or more counts support this clonotype. This sequence joins TRBV11-2 and TRBJ2-2; the D is unclear. Between the trimmed V and J ends, which lost 2 bases and 2 bases, there was a span of 9 bases. The CDR3 is made up of 15 amino acids. Germline CDR1 reads SGHAT; CDR2 reads FQNNGV. The CDR3, as DNA: TGTGCCAGCAGCTTAATAGCTGGAAACACCGGGGAGCTGTTTTTT. Its protein product is CASSLIAGNTGELFF.